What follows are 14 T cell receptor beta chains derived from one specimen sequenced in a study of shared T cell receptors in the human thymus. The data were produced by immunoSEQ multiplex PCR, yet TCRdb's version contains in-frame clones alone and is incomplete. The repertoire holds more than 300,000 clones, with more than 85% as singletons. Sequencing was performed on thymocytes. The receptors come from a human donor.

This chain's CDR3 is CASSTLEGAAGRLYEQYF. CDR3 nucleotides: TGTGCCAGTAGTACTTTAGAGGGGGCAGCGGGAAGACTCTACGAGCAGTACTTC. J is TRBJ2-7 and V is TRBV19, with D possibly being TRBD1 or TRBD2 (7 bases each). The V end lost 4 bases, the J end lost 3 bases, and 25 bases lay between the germline ends. Looked up from germline, CDR1 is LNHDA and CDR2 is SQIVND (reference sequence). This CDR3 comprises 18 residues.

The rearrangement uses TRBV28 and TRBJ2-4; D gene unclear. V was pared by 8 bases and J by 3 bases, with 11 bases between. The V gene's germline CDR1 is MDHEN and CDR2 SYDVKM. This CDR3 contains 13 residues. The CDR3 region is CASSAGVKNIQYF. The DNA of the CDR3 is TGTGCCAGCTCAGCAGGAGTCAAAAACATTCAGTACTTC.

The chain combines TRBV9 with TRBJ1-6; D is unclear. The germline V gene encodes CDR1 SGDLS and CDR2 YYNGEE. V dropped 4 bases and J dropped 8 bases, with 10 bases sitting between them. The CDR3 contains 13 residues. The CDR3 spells CASSLGLDSPLHF. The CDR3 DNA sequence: TGTGCCAGCAGCTTAGGGCTGGATTCACCCCTCCACTTT. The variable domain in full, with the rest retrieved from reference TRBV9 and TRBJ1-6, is DSGVTQTPKHLITATGQRVTLRCSPRSGDLSVYWYQQSLDQGLQFLIQYYNGEERAKGNILERFSAQQFPDLHSELNLSSLELGDSALYFCASSLGLDSPLHFGNGTRLTVT.

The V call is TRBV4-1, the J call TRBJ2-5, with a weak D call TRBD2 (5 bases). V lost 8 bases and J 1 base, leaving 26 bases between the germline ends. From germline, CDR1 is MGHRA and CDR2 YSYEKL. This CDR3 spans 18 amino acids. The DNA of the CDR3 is TGCGCCAGCCGTCGTGTGGACTTCCCTTACAGCGCCCAAGAGACCCAGTACTTC. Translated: CASRRVDFPYSAQETQYF.

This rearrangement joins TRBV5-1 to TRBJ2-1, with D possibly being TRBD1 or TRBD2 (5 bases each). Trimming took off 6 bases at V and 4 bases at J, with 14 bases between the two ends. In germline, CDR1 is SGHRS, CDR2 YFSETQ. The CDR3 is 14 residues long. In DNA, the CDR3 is TGCGCCAGCATCCGGGACGTTTTTTACAATGAGCAGTTCTTC. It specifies CASIRDVFYNEQFF.

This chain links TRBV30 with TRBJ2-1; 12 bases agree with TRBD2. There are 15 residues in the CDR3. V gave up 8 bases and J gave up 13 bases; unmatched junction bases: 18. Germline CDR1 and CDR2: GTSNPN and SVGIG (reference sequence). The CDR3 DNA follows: TGTGCCCACGACCCCCGGGCTAGCGGGAGGGAACTTCAGTTCTTC. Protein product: CAHDPRASGRELQFF.

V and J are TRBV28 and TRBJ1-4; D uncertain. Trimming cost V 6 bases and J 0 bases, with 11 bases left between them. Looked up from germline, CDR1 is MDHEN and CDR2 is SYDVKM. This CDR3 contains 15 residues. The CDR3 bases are TGTGCCAGCAGCCCCGGGCAGGCAACTAATGAAAAACTGTTTTTT. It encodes CASSPGQATNEKLFF.

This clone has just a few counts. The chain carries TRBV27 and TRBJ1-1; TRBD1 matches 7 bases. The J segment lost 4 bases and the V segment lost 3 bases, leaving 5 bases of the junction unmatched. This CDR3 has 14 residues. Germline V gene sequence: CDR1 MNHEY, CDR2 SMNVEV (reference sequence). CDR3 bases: TGTGCCAGCAGTTTGGAGGGGGCTGGCACTGAAGCTTTCTTT. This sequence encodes CASSLEGAGTEAFF.

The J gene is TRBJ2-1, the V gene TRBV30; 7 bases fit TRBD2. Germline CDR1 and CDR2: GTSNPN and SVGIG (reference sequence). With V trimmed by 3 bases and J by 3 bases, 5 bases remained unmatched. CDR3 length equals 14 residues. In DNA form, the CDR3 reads TGTGCCTGGAGGGAGCTAGCGGTCTACAATGAGCAGTTCTTC. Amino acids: CAWRELAVYNEQFF.

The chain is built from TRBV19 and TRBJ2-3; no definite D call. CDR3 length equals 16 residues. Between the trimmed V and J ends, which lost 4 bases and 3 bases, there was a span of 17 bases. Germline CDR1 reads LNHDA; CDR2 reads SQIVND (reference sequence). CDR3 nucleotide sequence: TGTGCCAGTAGTAGCATGACCGTACCTAGAACAGATACGCAGTATTTT. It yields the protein CASSSMTVPRTDTQYF.

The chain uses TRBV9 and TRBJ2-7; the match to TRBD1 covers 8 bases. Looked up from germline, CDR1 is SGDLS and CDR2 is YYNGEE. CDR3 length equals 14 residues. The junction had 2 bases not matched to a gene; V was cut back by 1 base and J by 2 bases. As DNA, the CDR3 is TGTGCCAGCAGCGTAATGGACAGGGCCTACGAGCAGTACTTC. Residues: CASSVMDRAYEQYF.

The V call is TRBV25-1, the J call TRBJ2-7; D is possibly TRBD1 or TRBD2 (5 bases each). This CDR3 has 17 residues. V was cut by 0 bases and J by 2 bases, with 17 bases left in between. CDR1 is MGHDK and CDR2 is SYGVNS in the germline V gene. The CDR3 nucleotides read TGTGCCAGCAGTGAATACGCCTCCGGGACCGTAGCCTACGAGCAGTACTTC. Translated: CASSEYASGTVAYEQYF.

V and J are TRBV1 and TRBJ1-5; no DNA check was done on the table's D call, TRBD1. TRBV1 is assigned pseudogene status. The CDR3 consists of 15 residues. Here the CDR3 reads CTSSTSTGNNQPQHF. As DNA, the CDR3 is TGCACCAGCAGCACCTCGACAGGGAACAATCAGCCCCAGCATTTT.

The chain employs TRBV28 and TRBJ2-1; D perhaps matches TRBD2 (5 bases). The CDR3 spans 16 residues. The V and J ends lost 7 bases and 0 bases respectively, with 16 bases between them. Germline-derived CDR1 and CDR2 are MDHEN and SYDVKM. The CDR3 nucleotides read TGTGCCAGCATAAGTATCGTGCGGGCCTCCTACAATGAGCAGTTCTTC. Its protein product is CASISIVRASYNEQFF.